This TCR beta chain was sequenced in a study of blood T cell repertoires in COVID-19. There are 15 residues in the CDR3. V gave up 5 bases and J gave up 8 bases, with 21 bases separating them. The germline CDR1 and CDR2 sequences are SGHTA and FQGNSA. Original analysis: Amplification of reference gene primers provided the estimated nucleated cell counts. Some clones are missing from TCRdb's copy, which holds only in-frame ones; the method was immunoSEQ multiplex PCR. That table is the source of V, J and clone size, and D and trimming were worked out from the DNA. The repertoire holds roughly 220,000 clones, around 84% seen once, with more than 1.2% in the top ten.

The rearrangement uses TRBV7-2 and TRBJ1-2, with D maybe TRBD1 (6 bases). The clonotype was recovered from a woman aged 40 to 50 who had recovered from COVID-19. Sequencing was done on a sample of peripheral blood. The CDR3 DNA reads TGTGCCAGCAGCCGGTACCGCGGGGGCGCAACGGGCTACACCTTC. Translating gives CASSRYRGGATGYTF.